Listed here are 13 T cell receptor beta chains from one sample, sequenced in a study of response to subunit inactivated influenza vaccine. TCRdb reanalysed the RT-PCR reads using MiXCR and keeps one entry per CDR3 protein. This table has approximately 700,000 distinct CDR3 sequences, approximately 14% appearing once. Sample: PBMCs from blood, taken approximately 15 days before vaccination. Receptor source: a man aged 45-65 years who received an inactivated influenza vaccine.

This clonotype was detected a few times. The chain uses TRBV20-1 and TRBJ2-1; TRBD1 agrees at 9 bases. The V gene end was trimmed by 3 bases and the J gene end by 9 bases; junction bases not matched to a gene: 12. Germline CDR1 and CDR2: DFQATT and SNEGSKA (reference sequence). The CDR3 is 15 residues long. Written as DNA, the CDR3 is TGCAGTGCTAGTGTGCCGGGACAGGGTATTGTTGAGCAGTTCTTC. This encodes CSASVPGQGIVEQFF.

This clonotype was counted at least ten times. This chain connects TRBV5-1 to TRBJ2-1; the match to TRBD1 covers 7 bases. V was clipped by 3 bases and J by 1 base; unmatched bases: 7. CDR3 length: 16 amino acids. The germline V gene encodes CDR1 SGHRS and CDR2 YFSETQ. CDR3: CASSWGQSSSYNEQFF. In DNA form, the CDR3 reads TGCGCCAGCAGCTGGGGACAGTCCAGTTCCTACAATGAGCAGTTCTTC.

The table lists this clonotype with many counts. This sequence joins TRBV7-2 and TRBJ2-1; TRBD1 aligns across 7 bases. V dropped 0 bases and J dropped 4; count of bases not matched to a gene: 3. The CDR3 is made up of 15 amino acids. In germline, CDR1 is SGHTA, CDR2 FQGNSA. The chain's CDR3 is CASSLAGQRYNEQFF. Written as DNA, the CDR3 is TGTGCCAGCAGCTTAGCGGGACAGAGATACAATGAGCAGTTCTTC.

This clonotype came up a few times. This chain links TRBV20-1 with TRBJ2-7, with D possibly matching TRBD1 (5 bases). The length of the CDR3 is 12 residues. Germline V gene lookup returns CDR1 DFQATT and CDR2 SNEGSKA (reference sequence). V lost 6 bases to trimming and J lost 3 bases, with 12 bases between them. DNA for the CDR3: TGCAGTGCACAAAGACAGAGCTACGAGCAGTACTTC. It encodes CSAQRQSYEQYF.

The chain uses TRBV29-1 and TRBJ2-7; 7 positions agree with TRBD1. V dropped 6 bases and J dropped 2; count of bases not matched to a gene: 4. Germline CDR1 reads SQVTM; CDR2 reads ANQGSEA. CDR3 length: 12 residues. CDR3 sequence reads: CSVSTGTYEQYF. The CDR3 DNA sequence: TGCAGCGTCTCGACAGGGACCTACGAGCAGTACTTC.

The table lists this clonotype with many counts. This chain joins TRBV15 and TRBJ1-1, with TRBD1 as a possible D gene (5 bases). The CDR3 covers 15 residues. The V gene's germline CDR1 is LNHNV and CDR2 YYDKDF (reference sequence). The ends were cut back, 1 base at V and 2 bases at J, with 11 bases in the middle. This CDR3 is CATSRGGVGNTEAFF. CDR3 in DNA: TGTGCCACCAGCAGAGGGGGGGTCGGTAACACTGAAGCTTTCTTT.

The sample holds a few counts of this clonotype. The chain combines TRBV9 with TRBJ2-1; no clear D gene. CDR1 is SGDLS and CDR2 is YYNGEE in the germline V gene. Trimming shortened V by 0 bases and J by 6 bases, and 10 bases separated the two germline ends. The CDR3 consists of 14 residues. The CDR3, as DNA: TGTGCCAGCAGCGTAGAGTCTACCGGCAATGAGCAGTTCTTC. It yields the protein CASSVESTGNEQFF.

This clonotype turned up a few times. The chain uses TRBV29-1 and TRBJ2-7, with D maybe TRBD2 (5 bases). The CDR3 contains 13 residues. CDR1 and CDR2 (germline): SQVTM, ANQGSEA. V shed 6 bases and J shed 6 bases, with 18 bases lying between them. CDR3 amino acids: CSVLKRGFVEQYF. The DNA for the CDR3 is TGCAGCGTCCTCAAGAGAGGGTTTGTCGAGCAGTACTTC.

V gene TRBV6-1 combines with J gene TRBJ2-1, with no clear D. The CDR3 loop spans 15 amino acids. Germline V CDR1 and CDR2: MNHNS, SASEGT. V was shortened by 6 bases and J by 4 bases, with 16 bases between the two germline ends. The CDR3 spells CASRDATPMYNEQFF. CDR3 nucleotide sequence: TGTGCCAGCAGGGACGCCACCCCTATGTACAATGAGCAGTTCTTC.

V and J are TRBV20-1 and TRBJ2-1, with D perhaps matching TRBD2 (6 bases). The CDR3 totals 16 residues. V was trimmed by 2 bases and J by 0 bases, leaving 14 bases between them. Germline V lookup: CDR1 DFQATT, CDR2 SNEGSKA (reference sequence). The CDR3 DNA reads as TGCAGTGCTAGAACCGGTAGCGGAATCTCCTACAATGAGCAGTTCTTC. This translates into CSARTGSGISYNEQFF.

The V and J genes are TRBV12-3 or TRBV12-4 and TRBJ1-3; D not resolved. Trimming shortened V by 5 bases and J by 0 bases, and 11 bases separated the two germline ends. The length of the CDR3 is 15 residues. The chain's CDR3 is CASSEDGSSGNTIYF. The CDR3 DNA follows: TGTGCCAGCAGTGAAGACGGAAGCTCTGGAAACACCATATATTTT.

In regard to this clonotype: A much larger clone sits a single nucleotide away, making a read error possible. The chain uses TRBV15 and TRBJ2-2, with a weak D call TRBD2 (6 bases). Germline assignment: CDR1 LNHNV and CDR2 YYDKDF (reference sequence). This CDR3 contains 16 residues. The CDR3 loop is CSTSGRRVTNTGELFF. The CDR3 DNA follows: TGTTCCACCAGCGGACGGAGGGTTACGAACACCGGGGAGCTGTTTTTT.

The CDR3 reads CASSYDGLVNTEAFF. CDR3 bases: TGTGCCAGCAGTTACGATGGGCTCGTGAACACTGAAGCTTTCTTT. The chain joins TRBV6-2 or TRBV6-3 to TRBJ1-1, with unresolved D. This CDR3 has 15 residues. From germline, CDR1 is MNHEY and CDR2 SVGEGT. V shed 2 bases and J shed 0 bases, with 10 bases lying between them.